This T cell receptor (beta chain) emerged from a study of neurological immune-mediated disorders. TCRdb re-called the 5' RACE reads through MiXCR, storing one row per CDR3 protein. Among some 28,000 distinct CDR3 sequences, roughly 12% were seen once, and the ten largest hold almost 8%. CDR3 length equals 14 residues. The V gene's germline CDR1 is MNHEY and CDR2 SMNVEV (reference sequence). V was shortened by 3 bases and J by 0 bases, with 9 bases between the two germline ends. There are many counts of this clonotype. The sequenced sample was PBMCs. This chain connects TRBV27 to TRBJ2-7; D remains ambiguous. The TCR originated in a man aged 55 to 70 in good health. The CDR3, as DNA: TGTGCCAGCAGTTTCGGCAGCGACTCCTACGAGCAGTACTTC. Translating gives CASSFGSDSYEQYF.